These T cell receptor beta chains were read from a single sample in a study of cytomegalovirus exposure and HLA in healthy donors. Data came from immunoSEQ multiplex PCR; TCRdb stores just in-frame clones and leaves some out. Of about 200,000 clones in the sample, 70% to 80% are singletons; the top ten hold approximately 3.8%. The sample taken for sequencing was PBMCs. The receptors were sampled from a male donor in good health and CMV-seronegative. The CDR3 runs from the conserved cysteine through the conserved F or W. A D gene is named only where the DNA matches it firmly. Clone size is given for some rows only: seen once, a few or many times, or a class if the clone is expanded.

abundance: once; j_gene: TRBJ1-4; v_gene: TRBV5-1; d_gene: TRBD1; CDR3nt: TGCGCCAGCAGCTGGGGGACAGGGTGGACTGAAAAACTGTTTTTT; CDR3aa: CASSWGTGWTEKLFF
abundance: few; j_gene: TRBJ1-1; v_gene: TRBV7-9; d_gene: .; CDR3nt: TGTGCCAGCCCCAACGGAGGAGATATGAACACTGAAGCTTTCTTT; CDR3aa: CASPNGGDMNTEAFF
abundance: .; j_gene: TRBJ2-7; v_gene: TRBV7-2; d_gene: TRBD2; CDR3nt: TGTGCCAGCAGCTTAGGAAGCGGGAGCTCCTCCTACGAGCAGTACTTC; CDR3aa: CASSLGSGSSSYEQYF
abundance: .; j_gene: TRBJ2-5; v_gene: TRBV6-4; d_gene: TRBD1; CDR3nt: TGTGCCAGCAGTGACTCGAAGGGTGGGACAGTGTACTTC; CDR3aa: CASSDSKGGTVYF
abundance: once; j_gene: TRBJ2-7; v_gene: TRBV2; d_gene: .; CDR3nt: TGTGCCAGCAGTGAATTCGACGAGCAGTACTTC; CDR3aa: CASSEFDEQYF
abundance: few; j_gene: TRBJ1-1; v_gene: TRBV9; d_gene: .; CDR3nt: TGTGCCAGCAGCGAGAGTACAGGAGACACTGAAGCTTTCTTT; CDR3aa: CASSESTGDTEAFF
abundance: .; j_gene: TRBJ2-7; v_gene: TRBV6-1; d_gene: TRBD1; CDR3nt: TGTGCCAGCAGTGATCCACCCTCGACAGGGATCTACGAGCAGTACTTC; CDR3aa: CASSDPPSTGIYEQYF
abundance: few; j_gene: TRBJ2-1; v_gene: TRBV14; d_gene: .; CDR3nt: TGTGCCAGCAGCCTCAACTTAGATCTCAATGAGCAGTTCTTC; CDR3aa: CASSLNLDLNEQFF
abundance: once; j_gene: TRBJ2-5; v_gene: TRBV7-6; d_gene: .; CDR3nt: TGTGCCAGCAGCTTGGGACACCTTGGGGAGACCCAGTACTTC; CDR3aa: CASSLGHLGETQYF
abundance: .; j_gene: TRBJ2-7; v_gene: TRBV7-2; d_gene: .; CDR3nt: TGTGCCAGCAGCCCAAGGAGTCTGATGGGCGAGCAGTACTTC; CDR3aa: CASSPRSLMGEQYF